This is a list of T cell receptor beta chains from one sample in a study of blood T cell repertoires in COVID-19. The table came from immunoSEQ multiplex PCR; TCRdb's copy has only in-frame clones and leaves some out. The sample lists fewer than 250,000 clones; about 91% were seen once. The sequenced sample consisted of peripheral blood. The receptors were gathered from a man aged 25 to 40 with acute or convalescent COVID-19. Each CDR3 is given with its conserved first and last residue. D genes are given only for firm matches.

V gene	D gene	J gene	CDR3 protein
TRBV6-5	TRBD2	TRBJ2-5	CASRPPEAGGRTQYF
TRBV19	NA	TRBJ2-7	CASSIALEYEQYF
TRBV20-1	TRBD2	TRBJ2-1	CSAIESGRINEQFF
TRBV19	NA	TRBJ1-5	CASSIRGGDRSNQPQHF
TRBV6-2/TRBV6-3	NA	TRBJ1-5	CASSYPSHYSNQPQHF
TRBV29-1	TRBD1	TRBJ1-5	CSARTGVHNQPQHF
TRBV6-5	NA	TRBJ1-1	CASRIDLNTEAFF
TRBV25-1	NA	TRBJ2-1	CASSIYRNKGDNEQFF
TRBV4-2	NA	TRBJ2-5	CASSQDQGGYQETQYF
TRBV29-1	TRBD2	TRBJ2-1	CSVVPQRGGNEQFF
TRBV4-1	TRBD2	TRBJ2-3	CASSQGTRVDTQYF
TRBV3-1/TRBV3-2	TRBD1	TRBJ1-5	CASSQDRTGVQPQHF
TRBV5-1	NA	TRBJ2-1	CASSLGGPYNEQFF
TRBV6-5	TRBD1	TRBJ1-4	CASTRDRVNEKLFF
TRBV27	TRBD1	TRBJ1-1	CASSFTRGQGNTEAFF
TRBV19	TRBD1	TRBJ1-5	CASSIDRDRGGQPQHF
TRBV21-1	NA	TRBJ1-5	CASSLRAAGAYEPQHF
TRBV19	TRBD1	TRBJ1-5	CASSQWTGLNQPQHF
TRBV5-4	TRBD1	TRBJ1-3	CASSPGTVGGNTIYF
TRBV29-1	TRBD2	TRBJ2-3	CSVIERGGRTDTQYF
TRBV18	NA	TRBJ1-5	CASSREGYGPQHF
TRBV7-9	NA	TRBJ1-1	CATKAAGDGGTEAFF
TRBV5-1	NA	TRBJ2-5	CASSLGASAETQYF
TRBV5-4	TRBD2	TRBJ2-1	CASSLGARTSLYNEQFF
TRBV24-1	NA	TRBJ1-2	CATSDRSGYTF
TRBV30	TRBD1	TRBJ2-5	CAGEGLGQGETQYF
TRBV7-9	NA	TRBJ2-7	CASSLGEYSYEQYF
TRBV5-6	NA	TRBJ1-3	CASSFSSGNTIYF
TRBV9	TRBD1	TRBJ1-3	CASSVGGQSTGNTIYF
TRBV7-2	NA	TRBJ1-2	CASSLGGGWDYGYTF
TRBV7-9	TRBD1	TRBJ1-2	CASRKGQAGYTF
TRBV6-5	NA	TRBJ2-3	CASSSGSSTDTQYF